The 29 T cell receptor beta chains below all came from one sample that was sequenced in a study of radiotherapy plus CTLA-4 blockade in lung cancer. Profiling relied on immunoSEQ multiplex PCR, and the TCRdb table lists in-frame clones only, not all of them. The sample has some 120,000 clones, 81% seen once. The source material was peripheral blood, sampled from a patient treated with radiotherapy plus ipilimumab. These receptors were taken from a human donor with non-small cell lung cancer that progressed on radiotherapy plus ipilimumab. Some clones in this sample may be carry-over from other donors' samples.

The rearrangement links TRBV5-4 to TRBJ2-7; 7 positions match TRBD1. The CDR3 contains 13 residues. Germline CDR1 is SGHNT and CDR2 is YYREEE (reference sequence). J gave up 3 bases and V 5 bases, and 5 bases lay outside the gene matches. CDR3 DNA sequence: TGTGCCAGCAGTATAGACAGGGTCTACGAGCAGTACTTC. This sequence encodes CASSIDRVYEQYF.

The rearrangement joins TRBV7-6 to TRBJ2-3; maybe TRBD1 (6 bases). Germline lookup yields CDR1 SGHVS and CDR2 FNYEAQ. CDR3 length: 16 residues. V dropped 4 bases and J dropped 0 bases, with 14 bases sitting between them. The CDR3 sequence is CASSSQGTPSTDTQYF. CDR3 in DNA: TGTGCCAGCAGCTCCCAGGGGACGCCTAGCACAGATACGCAGTATTTT.

This clone has only a few counts. The chain uses TRBV15 and TRBJ1-4; no clear D gene. This CDR3 has 14 amino acids. Germline V CDR1 and CDR2: LNHNV, YYDKDF (reference sequence). V shed 4 bases and J shed 4 bases, with 10 bases lying between them. This CDR3 reads CATSMRQSNEKLFF. The CDR3 nucleotides read TGTGCCACCAGCATGAGGCAGAGTAATGAAAAACTGTTTTTT.

This clone was detected only a few times. This chain links TRBV7-2 with TRBJ1-1, with D possibly matching TRBD1 (6 bases). This CDR3 spans 14 amino acids. The germline CDR1 and CDR2 sequences are SGHTA and FQGNSA. V was trimmed by 2 bases and J by 5 bases, leaving 12 bases between them. CDR3 in amino acids: CASSLTGSGTEAFF. The CDR3, as DNA: TGTGCCAGCAGCTTAACAGGGTCGGGGACTGAAGCTTTCTTT.

The chain combines TRBV5-1 with TRBJ2-1, with D unresolved. Germline V lookup: CDR1 SGHRS, CDR2 YFSETQ. The V gene lost 0 bases and the J gene lost 5 bases, with 9 bases spanning the gap. This CDR3 region has 14 residues. The CDR3 sequence is CASSLVSYDNEQFF. DNA of the CDR3: TGCGCCAGCAGCTTGGTTAGCTACGACAATGAGCAGTTCTTC. The whole variable domain, remainder taken from reference TRBV5-1 and TRBJ2-1, is KAGVTQTPRYLIKTRGQQVTLSCSPISGHRSVSWYQQTPGQGLQFLFEYFSETQRNKGNFPGRFSGRQFSNSRSEMNVSTLELGDSALYLCASSLVSYDNEQFFGPGTRLTVL.

The chain employs TRBV7-2 and TRBJ2-1; no definite D call. The germline V gene encodes CDR1 SGHTA and CDR2 FQGNSA. Trimming left V 2 bases short and J 8 bases short, with 13 bases between. There are 14 residues in the CDR3. The CDR3 is CASSLLGRDHEQFF. The CDR3 nucleotides read TGTGCCAGCAGCTTACTTGGTAGAGATCATGAGCAGTTCTTC. Based on the CDR3 plus reference TRBV7-2 and TRBJ2-1, the full variable domain is GAGVSQSPSNKVTEKGKDVELRCDPISGHTALYWYRQSLGQGLEFLIYFQGNSAPDKSGLPSDRFSAERTGGSVSTLTIQRTQQEDSAVYLCASSLLGRDHEQFFGPGTRLTVL.

The chain employs TRBV27 and TRBJ2-1; 7 bases align to TRBD2. CDR1 and CDR2 (germline): MNHEY, SMNVEV (reference sequence). V shed 6 bases, J shed 6 bases, and the junction held 11 bases outside the gene matches. The length of the CDR3 is 15 residues. DNA for the CDR3: TGTGCCAGCAGACTCCCTAAGGGAGGGTCCAATGAGCAGTTCTTC. It is translated as CASRLPKGGSNEQFF.

V is TRBV7-3 and J is TRBJ1-5, with 9 bases lining up with TRBD1. CDR3 length: 14 amino acids. CDR1 and CDR2 (germline): SGHTA, FQGTGA. V lost 5 bases and J lost 7; bases outside the gene matches: 6. The CDR3 nucleotides are TGTGCCAGCAGCGCCACAGGGGGCACCCAGCCCCAGCATTTT. Protein sequence: CASSATGGTQPQHF.

J is TRBJ1-2 and V is TRBV5-4, with 7 positions matching TRBD1. Unmatched junction bases numbered 8, after V lost 3 bases and J lost 6 bases. CDR1 and CDR2 from the germline V gene are SGHNT and YYREEE (reference sequence). There are 14 residues in the CDR3. The chain's CDR3 is CASSYRDRENGYTF. The DNA for the CDR3 is TGTGCCAGCAGCTACCGGGACAGAGAAAATGGCTACACCTTC. The full variable domain, completed using reference TRBV5-4 and TRBJ1-2, is ETGVTQSPTHLIKTRGQQVTLRCSSQSGHNTVSWYQQALGQGPQFIFQYYREEENGRGNFPPRFSGLQFPNYSSELNVNALELDDSALYLCASSYRDRENGYTFGSGTRLTVV.

This chain joins TRBV18 and TRBJ1-1; D gene ambiguous. This CDR3 comprises 12 residues. The germline CDR1 and CDR2 sequences are KGHSH and LQKENI. The V gene lost 5 bases and the J gene lost 6 bases, with 10 bases spanning the gap. This CDR3 reads CASSYLEAEAFF. The CDR3 DNA reads as TGTGCCAGCTCATATTTGGAAGCTGAAGCTTTCTTT.

The V and J genes are TRBV7-6 and TRBJ2-2; TRBD1 matches at 9 bases. V shed 6 bases and J 1 base; nucleotides not matched to a gene: 15. This CDR3 contains 19 residues. Germline V gene sequence: CDR1 SGHVS, CDR2 FNYEAQ. The CDR3 DNA reads TGTGCCAGCAGGGTTGGACAGGGGAAAATAGTGGGGAACACCGGGGAGCTGTTTTTT. Translating gives CASRVGQGKIVGNTGELFF. The entire variable domain, with the rest obtained from reference TRBV7-6 and TRBJ2-2, is as follows: GAGVSQSPRYKVTKRGQDVALRCDPISGHVSLYWYRQALGQGPEFLTYFNYEAQQDKSGLPNDRFSAERPEGSISTLTIQRTEQRDSAMYRCASRVGQGKIVGNTGELFFGEGSRLTVL.

The chain recombines TRBV7-6 with TRBJ2-5, with a possible D match to TRBD1 (7 bases). Germline values: CDR1 SGHVS, CDR2 FNYEAQ. The CDR3 contains 12 residues. V was trimmed by 6 bases and J by 5 bases, leaving 10 bases between them. CDR3 in amino acids: CASRRDSETQYF. In DNA form, the CDR3 reads TGTGCCAGCAGGCGGGACAGCGAGACCCAGTACTTC.

This chain links TRBV14 with TRBJ2-7; 7 bases align to TRBD1. Germline-derived CDR1 and CDR2 are SGHDN and FVKESK. This CDR3 contains 15 residues. The trim removed 4 bases at V and 0 bases at J, leaving 6 bases unmatched. The DNA for the CDR3 is TGTGCCAGCAGCCCCCCGGGACAGAGCTCCTACGAGCAGTACTTC. Amino acid sequence: CASSPPGQSSYEQYF.

The chain recombines TRBV10-3 with TRBJ2-7; D is tentatively TRBD1 or TRBD2 (6 bases each). Trimming stripped 6 bases from V and 1 base from J, with 19 bases between. Germline values: CDR1 ENHRY, CDR2 SYGVKD. This CDR3 comprises 16 residues. The CDR3 DNA sequence: TGTGCCATCAGCGCTCGGACTACCAGGGGTTCCTACGAGCAGTACTTC. Its translation: CAISARTTRGSYEQYF.

The gene calls are TRBV5-4 and TRBJ2-7; D is unclear. This CDR3 spans 12 amino acids. V was clipped by 0 bases and J by 6 bases, with 7 bases between them. Germline V gene lookup returns CDR1 SGHNT and CDR2 YYREEE (reference sequence). DNA of the CDR3: TGTGCCAGCAGCTTGGATGGGTTCGAGCAGTACTTC. This encodes CASSLDGFEQYF.

The V and J genes are TRBV10-3 and TRBJ2-6; no clear D gene. Germline CDR1 reads ENHRY; CDR2 reads SYGVKD. V was trimmed by 7 bases and J by 2 bases, leaving 18 bases between them. This CDR3 spans 17 amino acids. The CDR3 protein is CAITIGLGPAGANVLTF. The CDR3 coding sequence is TGTGCCATCACTATAGGGTTAGGACCGGCTGGGGCCAACGTCCTGACTTTC.

V gene TRBV5-4 combines with J gene TRBJ1-6, with D unclear. Germline CDR1 reads SGHNT; CDR2 reads YYREEE (reference sequence). The CDR3 extends over 15 amino acids. Trimming removed 3 bases from V and 5 bases from J, with 12 bases in between. CDR3 sequence reads: CASSSFYLDNSPLHF. The CDR3 DNA reads TGTGCCAGCAGCTCTTTCTACTTGGATAATTCACCCCTCCACTTT.

The rearrangement uses TRBV7-9 and TRBJ1-1; D gene uncertain. This CDR3 has 13 residues. CDR1 and CDR2 (germline): SEHNR, FQNEAQ (reference sequence). The V gene lost 2 bases and the J gene lost 11 bases, with 15 bases spanning the gap. The CDR3 sequence is CASSLNPGGDAFF. The CDR3, as DNA: TGTGCCAGCAGCTTAAATCCAGGAGGAGATGCTTTCTTT. Using reference TRBV7-9 and TRBJ1-1 for the parts outside the CDR3, the full variable domain is DTGVSQNPRHKITKRGQNVTFRCDPISEHNRLYWYRQTLGQGPEFLTYFQNEAQLEKSRLLSDRFSAERPKGSFSTLEIQRTEQGDSAMYLCASSLNPGGDAFFGQGTRLTVV.

This clone was found a few times. One junction end disagrees with the germline gene, perhaps due to a read error. The V call is TRBV5-1, the J call TRBJ2-2, with a possible D match to TRBD2 (6 bases). The length of the CDR3 is 16 residues. Germline V gives CDR1 SGHRS, CDR2 YFSETQ. The CDR3 here is CASSSSPGGNSGELFF. The CDR3 region has the DNA TGCGCCAGCAGCTCTTCTCCCGGGGGAAACAGCGGGGAGCTGTTTTTT.

This sequence joins TRBV7-9 and TRBJ2-7; 7 nucleotides align to TRBD1. Germline assignment: CDR1 SEHNR and CDR2 FQNEAQ (reference sequence). The V and J ends lost 2 bases and 2 bases, in that order; junction bases with no gene match: 6. This CDR3 has 15 residues. CDR3 sequence: CASSLTTGIPYEQYF. The CDR3 DNA reads TGTGCCAGCAGCTTAACGACAGGGATTCCCTACGAGCAGTACTTC.

The V call is TRBV4-3, the J call TRBJ2-1; 7 nucleotides agree with TRBD1. Trimming removed 4 bases from V and 8 bases from J; junction bases left unmatched: 8. The CDR3 runs to 14 residues. Germline-derived CDR1 and CDR2 are LGHNA and YSLEER. CDR3 bases: TGCGCCAGCAGCCCGACAGGGTGGGGCTATGAGCAGTTCTTC. Protein product: CASSPTGWGYEQFF.

This clone was counted only a few times. The chain links TRBV29-1 to TRBJ2-7; 7 positions agree with TRBD2. The CDR3 loop spans 14 amino acids. Per germline, CDR1 SQVTM and CDR2 ANQGSEA. Trimming took 7 bases from V and 3 from J; bases not matched to a gene: 12. In DNA form, the CDR3 reads TGCAGCGCGACGGGGGGATCGGGCCTCTACGAGCAGTACTTC. It codes for CSATGGSGLYEQYF.

This clone has only a few counts. The V call is TRBV18, the J call TRBJ1-4; tentative D call: TRBD1 (5 bases). V was trimmed by 3 bases and J by 4 bases, leaving 12 bases between them. CDR1 KGHSH and CDR2 LQKENI come from the germline V gene. This CDR3 region has 15 residues. The CDR3 DNA reads TGTGCCAGCTCACCGAAGGAGGGGTTTAATGAAAAACTGTTTTTT. Encoded protein: CASSPKEGFNEKLFF.

This clone came up once. The V call is TRBV5-1, the J call TRBJ2-2; 12 bases match TRBD2. Unmatched junction bases numbered 10, after V lost 4 bases and J lost 3 bases. CDR1 SGHRS and CDR2 YFSETQ come from the germline V gene. The CDR3 contains 18 residues. CDR3 nucleotide sequence: TGCGCCAGCAGCGCGACTCTAGCGGGGGGGCATCACACCGGGGAGCTGTTTTTT. Its translation: CASSATLAGGHHTGELFF.

The DNA for the CDR3 is TGTGCCTGGAGTGTGGGATTGAGCTACGAGCAGTACTTC. This encodes CAWSVGLSYEQYF. This sequence joins TRBV30 and TRBJ2-7; D is unresolved. The V gene's germline CDR1 is GTSNPN and CDR2 SVGIG (reference sequence). This CDR3 is 13 amino acids long. With 0 bases removed from V and 3 bases from J, the gap between germline ends came to 9 bases.

The chain couples TRBV10-3 to TRBJ1-1, with D uncertain. The CDR3 loop spans 16 amino acids. Germline CDR1 reads ENHRY; CDR2 reads SYGVKD. V dropped 0 bases and J dropped 0 bases, with 11 bases sitting between them. The CDR3 DNA sequence: TGTGCCATCAGTGAGTCGTTGTCGGGGATGAACACTGAAGCTTTCTTT. As protein: CAISESLSGMNTEAFF.

The chain uses TRBV9 and TRBJ1-6; D uncertain. The CDR3 totals 13 residues. The V and J ends lost 0 bases and 6 bases respectively, with 4 bases between them. The germline V gene has CDR1 SGDLS and CDR2 YYNGEE. CDR3 sequence reads: CASSVGVNSPLHF. CDR3 DNA sequence: TGTGCCAGCAGCGTAGGGGTTAATTCACCCCTCCACTTT.

The J gene is TRBJ2-3, the V gene TRBV11-1; D perhaps matches TRBD2 (5 bases). The germline V gene has CDR1 SGHAT and CDR2 FQDESV (reference sequence). V was shortened by 1 base and J by 0 bases, with 11 bases between the two germline ends. The CDR3 has 16 amino acids. CDR3 sequence (DNA): TGTGCCAGCAGCTTAGGTGGAGGATTTAGCACAGATACGCAGTATTTT. It translates to CASSLGGGFSTDTQYF.

V gene TRBV14 combines with J gene TRBJ1-2; TRBD1 aligns across 7 bases. The germline gives CDR1 SGHDN, CDR2 FVKESK. The CDR3 is made up of 13 amino acids. J lost 13 bases, V lost 5 bases, and 13 bases had no gene match. The CDR3 DNA follows: TGTGCCAGCAGCGCAAATCTACAGGGGATAGCCACCTTC. It yields the protein CASSANLQGIATF.